This T cell receptor (beta chain) is from a study of blood T cell repertoires in COVID-19. Turning to the study itself: Samples taken during acute and convalescent COVID-19 were collected in the United States, Italy and Spain. From T cells, B-cell-depleted T cells, or PBMCs came the material, which was cDNA or gDNA.

Original processing methods: Quantification of nucleated cells was approximated via reference gene primer amplification. Data came from immunoSEQ multiplex PCR; TCRdb stores just in-frame clones and leaves some out. V and J calls and clone size follow that table, whereas D and trimming were derived from the DNA. The table lists some 300,000 clones, approximately 80% of them singletons, with less than 4.5% in the top ten. The V and J ends lost 0 bases and 7 bases respectively, with 12 bases between them. This CDR3 comprises 14 residues. In germline, CDR1 is GTSNPN, CDR2 SVGIG (reference sequence). V is TRBV30 and J is TRBJ1-4; the D is unclear. The source is a woman aged 50 to 60 with active or convalescent COVID-19. The sample comprised peripheral blood. CDR3 DNA: TGTGCCTGGAGTGTCGTAGCGAAGGGTGAAAAACTGTTTTTT. Translating it yields CAWSVVAKGEKLFF.